The 6 T cell receptor beta chains below come from one sample, sequenced in a study of identical twins. TCRdb passed the 5' RACE reads through MiXCR, listing each CDR3 protein once. The data show under 250,000 distinct CDR3 sequences, 10% to 15% seen once. The same data also contributed to another study, on yellow fever vaccine responses in identical twins.

The sample taken for sequencing was memory (CD45RO+) T cells sorted from blood. Every receptor here comes from a woman aged 18-29 years in good health.

In this sample, this clonotype turned up a few times. The rearrangement links TRBV7-9 to TRBJ2-7; either TRBD1 or TRBD2 may fit D (5 bases each). The ends were cut back, 5 bases at V and 2 bases at J, with 13 bases in the middle. Germline CDR1 reads SEHNR; CDR2 reads FQNEAQ (reference sequence). This CDR3 region has 14 residues. The CDR3 reads CASSQARETYEQYF. In nucleotides, the CDR3 is TGTGCCAGCAGCCAAGCCAGGGAGACCTACGAGCAGTACTTC.

The CDR3 nucleotides read TGTGCCACCAGCAGAGCGGGACAGGGACAACTCAATGAGCAGTTCTTC. Amino acids: CATSRAGQGQLNEQFF. This chain uses TRBV15 with TRBJ2-1; 9 bases are a match to TRBD1. There are 16 residues in the CDR3. CDR1 and CDR2 from the germline V gene are LNHNV and YYDKDF (reference sequence). J was trimmed by 6 bases and V by 1 base; bases with no gene match: 7.

The chain carries TRBV7-9 and TRBJ2-7; 11 bases are shared with TRBD2. Per germline, CDR1 SEHNR and CDR2 FQNEAQ (reference sequence). With V trimmed by 5 bases and J by 3 bases, 6 bases remained unmatched. The CDR3 extends over 15 amino acids. The CDR3 nucleotides read TGTGCCAGCAGCCCCACTAGCGGGAGAGGCTACGAGCAGTACTTC. It yields the protein CASSPTSGRGYEQYF.

This chain joins TRBV28 and TRBJ2-3; unclear D gene. Trimming pared 4 bases from V and 8 bases from J, leaving 13 bases between. The germline gives CDR1 MDHEN, CDR2 SYDVKM. The CDR3 spans 13 residues. The CDR3 DNA is TGTGCCAGCAGTTCTTACGAGGTCGGTACGCAGTATTTT. Protein sequence: CASSSYEVGTQYF.

The chain links TRBV28 to TRBJ2-1; possibly TRBD2 for D (5 bases). Germline V gene lookup returns CDR1 MDHEN and CDR2 SYDVKM. CDR3 length: 16 residues. Trimming shortened V by 3 bases and J by 6 bases, and 18 bases separated the two germline ends. In DNA, the CDR3 is TGTGCCAGCAGTTTCCGGGGATTGCCGGGTATCAATGAGCAGTTCTTC. Its translation: CASSFRGLPGINEQFF.

This clonotype was seen ten or more times. The chain uses TRBV10-2 and TRBJ2-7; possibly TRBD1 or TRBD2 for D (5 bases each). Trimming cost V 5 bases and J 7 bases, with 15 bases left between them. The CDR3 length is 13 residues. The V gene's germline CDR1 is WSHSY and CDR2 SAAADI. In DNA form, the CDR3 reads TGCGCCAGCAGTAACAGAGGGGACGGGGAGCAGTACTTC. Encoded protein: CASSNRGDGEQYF.